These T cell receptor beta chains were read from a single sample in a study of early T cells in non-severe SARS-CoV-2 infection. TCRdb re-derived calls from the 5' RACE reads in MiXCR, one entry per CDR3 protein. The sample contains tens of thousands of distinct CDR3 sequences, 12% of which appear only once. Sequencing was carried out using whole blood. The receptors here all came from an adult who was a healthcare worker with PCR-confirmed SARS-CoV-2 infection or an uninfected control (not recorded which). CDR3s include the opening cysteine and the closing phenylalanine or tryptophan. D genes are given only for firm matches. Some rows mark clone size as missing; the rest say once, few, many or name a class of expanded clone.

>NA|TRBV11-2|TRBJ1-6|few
CASSRGTASSPLHF
TGTGCCAGCAGCCGCGGGACTGCCTCTTCACCCCTCCACTTT
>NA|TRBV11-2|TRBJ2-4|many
CASSLMGAGVAKNIQYF
TGTGCCAGCAGCTTGATGGGGGCGGGAGTAGCCAAAAACATTCAGTACTTC
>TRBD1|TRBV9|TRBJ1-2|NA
CASSVLTGLNYGYTF
TGTGCCAGCAGCGTCTTGACAGGGTTAAACTATGGCTACACCTTC
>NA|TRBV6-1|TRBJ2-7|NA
CATRTVEQYF
TGTGCCACCCGGACAGTCGAGCAGTACTTC
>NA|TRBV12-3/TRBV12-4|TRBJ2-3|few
CASRLSGYRTDTQYF
TGTGCCAGCAGACTCAGCGGGTACCGCACAGATACGCAGTATTTT
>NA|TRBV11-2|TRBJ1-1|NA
CASSSLPAANTEAFF
TGTGCCAGCAGCTCACTACCAGCGGCGAACACTGAAGCTTTCTTT
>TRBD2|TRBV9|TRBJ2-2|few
CASSVSPGGETTGELFF
TGTGCCAGCAGCGTATCGCCCGGGGGGGAGACCACCGGGGAGCTGTTTTTT
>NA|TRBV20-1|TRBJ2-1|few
CSASLTRGNEQFF
TGCAGTGCTAGCCTGACTAGGGGCAATGAGCAGTTCTTC
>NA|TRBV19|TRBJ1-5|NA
CASRQYSNQPQHF
TGTGCCAGTAGACAGTATAGCAATCAGCCCCAGCATTTT
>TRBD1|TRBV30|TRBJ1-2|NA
CAWSDRGLGYTF
TGTGCCTGGAGTGACAGGGGGCTTGGCTACACCTTC
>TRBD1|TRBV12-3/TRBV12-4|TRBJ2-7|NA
CASSRLGQGYEQYF
TGTGCCAGCAGCCGACTGGGACAGGGCTACGAGCAGTACTTC
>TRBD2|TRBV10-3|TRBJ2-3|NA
CAISETWGGTSVDTQYF
TGTGCCATCAGTGAGACTTGGGGAGGGACTAGCGTAGATACGCAGTATTTT
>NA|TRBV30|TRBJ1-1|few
CAWTGRSDTEAFF
TGTGCCTGGACGGGACGGAGCGACACTGAAGCTTTCTTT
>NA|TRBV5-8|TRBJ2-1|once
CASSLVRQGWAEQFF
TGTGCCAGCAGCTTGGTCCGTCAGGGCTGGGCTGAGCAGTTCTTC
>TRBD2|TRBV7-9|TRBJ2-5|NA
CASSHPLAGVETQYF
TGTGCCAGCAGCCACCCACTAGCGGGGGTTGAGACCCAGTACTTC
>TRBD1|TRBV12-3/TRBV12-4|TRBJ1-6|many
CASSMPGQGISPLHF
TGTGCCAGCAGTATGCCGGGACAGGGAATTTCACCCCTCCACTTT
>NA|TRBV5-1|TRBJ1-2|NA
CASSRSDGGGYTF
TGCGCCAGCAGCAGATCGGACGGAGGAGGCTACACCTTC
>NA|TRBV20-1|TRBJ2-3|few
CSAPRGDTQYF
TGCAGTGCGCCACGGGGAGATACGCAGTATTTT
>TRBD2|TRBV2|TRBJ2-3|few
CASRGTSGAYTDTQYF
TGTGCCAGCAGAGGGACTAGCGGGGCCTACACAGATACGCAGTATTTT
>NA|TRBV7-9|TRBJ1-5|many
CASSSGNQPQHF
TGTGCCAGCAGCTCGGGGAATCAGCCCCAGCATTTT
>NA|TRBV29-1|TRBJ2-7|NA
CSVTGTSEQYF
TGCAGCGTTACGGGGACATCCGAGCAGTACTTC
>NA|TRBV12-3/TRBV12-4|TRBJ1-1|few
CASSLGQPSGEAFF
TGTGCCAGCAGTCTCGGACAGCCTTCGGGTGAAGCTTTCTTT
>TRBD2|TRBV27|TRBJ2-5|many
CASSPSSGEVETQYF
TGTGCCAGCAGTCCATCTAGCGGGGAGGTGGAGACCCAGTACTTC
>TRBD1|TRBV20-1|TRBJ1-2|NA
CSATGVNYGYTF
TGCAGTGCAACAGGGGTCAACTATGGCTACACCTTC
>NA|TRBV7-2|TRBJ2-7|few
CASSLEAARYEQYF
TGTGCCAGCAGCTTAGAGGCAGCCCGCTACGAGCAGTACTTC
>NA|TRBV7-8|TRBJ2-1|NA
CASSLVGPSLYNEQFF
TGTGCCAGCAGCTTAGTGGGCCCCTCTTTGTACAATGAGCAGTTCTTC
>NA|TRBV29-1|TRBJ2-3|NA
CSVVQGTDTQYF
TGCAGCGTTGTACAGGGCACAGATACGCAGTATTTT
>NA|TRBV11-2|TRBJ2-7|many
CASSPMTGTYEQYF
TGTGCCAGCAGCCCGATGACTGGTACCTACGAGCAGTACTTC
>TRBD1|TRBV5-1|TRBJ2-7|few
CASSLPNVSQGWSYEQYF
TGCGCCAGCAGCCTACCAAACGTCTCACAGGGGTGGTCCTACGAGCAGTACTTC
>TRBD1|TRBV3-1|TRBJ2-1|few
CASSQPGQGGNEQFF
TGTGCCAGCAGCCAACCGGGACAGGGAGGCAATGAGCAGTTCTTC